This entry lists 17 T cell receptor beta chains sequenced from one sample in a study of beta chain features in type 1 diabetes. The isolated RNA, all of it, was reverse transcribed, so expressed TCRB transcripts were what got sequenced. Measured with immunoSEQ multiplex PCR; TCRdb has only the in-frame clones, and not every one. The profile covers about 360,000 clones, with approximately 12% appearing a single time and 0.017% taken by the ten largest. Sequencing was carried out using naive CD4+ T cells from blood. The receptors were sampled from a man between 18 and 29 years old in good health.

In its sample, this clone was seen a few times. Other DNA sequences in the same sample also yield this CDR3. The chain carries TRBV4-3 and TRBJ2-1; the match to TRBD1 covers 7 bases. V trimming: 2 bases; J trimming: 0 bases; junction bases outside the gene matches: 4. This CDR3 spans 16 amino acids. Looked up from germline, CDR1 is LGHNA and CDR2 is YSLEER. CDR3 DNA: TGCGCCAGCAGCCAATTACAGGGGAGCTCCTACAATGAGCAGTTCTTC. Its translation is CASSQLQGSSYNEQFF.

This clone has only a few counts. V and J are TRBV11-1 and TRBJ2-3, with D hard to call. The CDR3 sequence is 11 residues long. Trimming removed 4 bases at V and 6 bases at J, with 5 bases between. Germline lookup yields CDR1 SGHAT and CDR2 FQDESV (reference sequence). The CDR3 loop reads CASSSFDTQYF. The CDR3 region has the DNA TGTGCCAGCAGCTCCTTTGATACGCAGTATTTT.

This clone was picked up one time. The chain links TRBV14 to TRBJ2-7; TRBD1 matches 8 bases. The germline V gene encodes CDR1 SGHDN and CDR2 FVKESK. The CDR3 sequence is 13 residues long. J was trimmed by 2 bases and V by 6 bases; bases with no gene match: 3. The CDR3 DNA is TGTGCCAGCAGTAGGGACAGGCCCTACGAGCAGTACTTC. It codes for CASSRDRPYEQYF.

The chain has TRBV30 and TRBJ1-2; TRBD1 matches 9 bases. This CDR3 spans 15 amino acids. The germline V gene encodes CDR1 GTSNPN and CDR2 SVGIG (reference sequence). With 4 bases clipped from V and 3 bases from J, the junction kept 9 bases outside the gene matches. The CDR3 DNA sequence: TGTGCCTGGACGGGGACAGGGATTATTTACTATGGCTACACCTTC. It yields the protein CAWTGTGIIYYGYTF.

The CDR3 DNA is TGCGCCAGCAGCACCAGACAGGGGGCCGGGGAGCTGTTTTTT. Translation gives CASSTRQGAGELFF. The chain carries TRBV5-1 and TRBJ2-2, with 9 bases fitting TRBD1. This CDR3 comprises 14 residues. Per germline, CDR1 SGHRS and CDR2 YFSETQ. The ends lost 4 bases at V and 6 bases at J; junction bases unmatched: 4.

The chain recombines TRBV27 with TRBJ1-5; perhaps TRBD1 as D (6 bases). Germline V gene lookup returns CDR1 MNHEY and CDR2 SMNVEV (reference sequence). CDR3 length: 15 amino acids. V lost 4 bases and J 2 bases, leaving 12 bases between the germline ends. CDR3 nucleotide sequence: TGTGCCAGCAGTTGGGGGGGCGCCGGCAATCAGCCCCAGCATTTT. Amino acids: CASSWGGAGNQPQHF.

The rearrangement links TRBV19 to TRBJ1-1, with 7 bases fitting TRBD1. The trim removed 6 bases at V and 5 bases at J, leaving 6 bases unmatched. This CDR3 is 13 amino acids long. The germline V gene has CDR1 LNHDA and CDR2 SQIVND (reference sequence). The CDR3, as DNA: TGTGCCAGTAGCGCACAGGGGAGGACTGAAGCTTTCTTT. Its protein is CASSAQGRTEAFF. Together with reference TRBV19 and TRBJ1-1, the CDR3 gives the full variable domain: DGGITQSPKYLFRKEGQNVTLSCEQNLNHDAMYWYRQDPGQGLRLIYYSQIVNDFQKGDIAEGYSVSREKKESFPLTVTSAQKNPTAFYLCASSAQGRTEAFFGQGTRLTVV.

The chain joins TRBV29-1 to TRBJ2-4; D gene ambiguous. The CDR3 extends over 13 amino acids. The V gene's germline CDR1 is SQVTM and CDR2 ANQGSEA. V lost 4 bases, J lost 1 base, and 8 bases lay in between. CDR3 DNA sequence: TGCAGCGTTGGATCTGCGGCCAAAAACATTCAGTACTTC. It specifies CSVGSAAKNIQYF.

The CDR3 DNA reads as TGTGCCAGCAGCTGGGGGCGAAAGGCTTTCTTT. Its protein is CASSWGRKAFF. This chain joins TRBV5-6 and TRBJ1-1; tentative D call: TRBD1 (6 bases). The V gene's germline CDR1 is SGHDT and CDR2 YYEEEE. The CDR3 totals 11 residues. The V end lost 3 bases, the J end lost 11 bases, and 11 bases lay between the germline ends.

This chain uses TRBV19 with TRBJ2-6; the D is unclear. Germline CDR1 reads LNHDA; CDR2 reads SQIVND (reference sequence). The CDR3 length is 15 residues. The V and J ends lost 1 base and 4 bases respectively, with 8 bases between them. DNA for the CDR3: TGTGCCAGTAGTATAGGGGCTGGCGGGGCCAACGTCCTGACTTTC. Translating gives CASSIGAGGANVLTF.

The chain couples TRBV7-3 to TRBJ2-1, with TRBD2 matching 11 bases. V shed 6 bases, J shed 3 bases, and the junction held 7 bases outside the gene matches. Looked up from germline, CDR1 is SGHTA and CDR2 is FQGTGA. This CDR3 is built from 16 residues. The CDR3 nucleotides read TGTGCCAGCAGTGTTAGCGGGAGGGCTTACTACAATGAGCAGTTCTTC. It specifies CASSVSGRAYYNEQFF.

This rearrangement joins TRBV5-1 to TRBJ2-1; 14 bases are shared with TRBD2. The CDR3 consists of 15 residues. Germline V lookup: CDR1 SGHRS, CDR2 YFSETQ. The ends lost 3 bases at V and 7 bases at J; junction bases unmatched: 3. The CDR3 sequence: CASSSGLAGENEQFF. The CDR3 coding sequence is TGCGCCAGCAGCTCGGGACTAGCGGGGGAAAATGAGCAGTTCTTC.

This clone was found a few times. The chain uses TRBV4-2 and TRBJ2-5; 7 nucleotides align to TRBD1. After removal of 2 bases from V and 4 bases from J, the junction contained 7 bases not matched to a gene. This CDR3 contains 15 residues. CDR1 and CDR2 from the germline V gene are LGHNA and YNFKEQ. This CDR3 is CASSQPGQAGETQYF. DNA for the CDR3: TGTGCCAGCAGCCAACCCGGACAGGCCGGAGAGACCCAGTACTTC.

In its sample, this clone was seen a few times. The CDR3 sequence is CASSGDSGNTIYF. CDR3 DNA sequence: TGTGCCAGCAGCGGAGACTCTGGAAACACCATATATTTT. The chain couples TRBV9 to TRBJ1-3; no clear D. V lost 3 bases and J 0 bases, leaving 4 bases between the germline ends. The CDR3 loop spans 13 amino acids. Germline V gene lookup returns CDR1 SGDLS and CDR2 YYNGEE.

The table lists this clone with a few counts. This chain joins TRBV9 and TRBJ2-2, with D perhaps matching TRBD2 (5 bases). Germline V lookup: CDR1 SGDLS, CDR2 YYNGEE. Trimming removed 2 bases at V and 5 bases at J, with 13 bases between. The CDR3 totals 15 residues. The CDR3: CASSVRTSGTGELFF. The CDR3, as DNA: TGTGCCAGCAGCGTTCGGACCTCGGGGACCGGGGAGCTGTTTTTT.

A few counts support this clone. The chain combines TRBV5-4 with TRBJ2-4, with TRBD1 as a possible D gene (5 bases). Germline V gene lookup returns CDR1 SGHNT and CDR2 YYREEE (reference sequence). The CDR3 has 14 residues. Trimming pared 5 bases from V and 0 bases from J, leaving 9 bases between. The CDR3 protein is CASSTDRAKNIQYF. The CDR3 coding sequence is TGTGCCAGCAGTACAGACAGAGCCAAAAACATTCAGTACTTC.

The chain recombines TRBV5-6 with TRBJ2-2, with a tentative D call TRBD2 (5 bases). V lost 7 bases to trimming and J lost 8 bases, with 15 bases between them. The CDR3 has 13 residues. Germline CDR1 reads SGHDT; CDR2 reads YYEEEE. The CDR3 is CASSDSSSGELFF. The CDR3 coding sequence is TGTGCCAGCTCGGACTCAAGTTCGGGGGAGCTGTTTTTT.